Listed below are T cell receptor beta chains from one sample, sequenced in a study of beta chain features in type 1 diabetes. Assay used: immunoSEQ multiplex PCR; TCRdb lists only in-frame clones, some missing. The table records some 230,000 clones, over 8.5% of them present only once. Source material: naive CD4+ T cells from blood. Every receptor here comes from a woman in her late teens or twenties in good health. Both conserved end residues are part of each CDR3. A D gene is named only where the DNA matches it firmly. Expanded clones get a size class; other rows say once, few or many, or leave the size out.

V	D	size	J	CDR3	DNA
TRBV11-2	NA	NA	TRBJ2-5	CASSQQTDQETQYF	TGTGCCAGCAGCCAACAGACCGACCAAGAGACCCAGTACTTC
TRBV10-3	NA	few	TRBJ1-2	CAISPRQVPNYGYTF	TGTGCCATCAGTCCCCGACAGGTGCCGAACTATGGCTACACCTTC
TRBV30	NA	few	TRBJ1-1	CAWNSFMNTEAFF	TGTGCCTGGAACAGCTTCATGAACACTGAAGCTTTCTTT
TRBV29-1	TRBD2	many	TRBJ2-3	CSVVRGGDTQYF	TGCAGCGTTGTTCGGGGAGGGGATACGCAGTATTTT
TRBV2	NA	few	TRBJ1-1	CASSEQGNTEAFF	TGTGCCAGCAGTGAACAGGGGAACACTGAAGCTTTCTTT
TRBV4-2	TRBD1	few	TRBJ1-2	CASSHGQDKANYGYTF	TGTGCCAGCAGCCATGGACAGGACAAGGCTAACTATGGCTACACCTTC
TRBV2	NA	few	TRBJ1-4	CASSGQTREKLFF	TGTGCCAGCAGTGGACAGACTCGAGAAAAACTGTTTTTT
TRBV5-1	NA	few	TRBJ2-7	CASSLGDRLAYEQYF	TGCGCCAGCAGCTTGGGCGACAGGCTGGCCTACGAGCAGTACTTC
TRBV5-6	NA	NA	TRBJ1-4	CASSYQGGTNEKLFF	TGTGCCAGCAGCTATCAGGGAGGAACTAATGAAAAACTGTTTTTT
TRBV11-2	TRBD2	few	TRBJ2-1	CASSSLAGYNEQFF	TGTGCCAGCAGCTCACTAGCGGGATACAATGAGCAGTTCTTC
TRBV6-1	NA	few	TRBJ1-1	CASSEAGAGWTEAFF	TGTGCCAGCAGTGAAGCTGGGGCAGGGTGGACTGAAGCTTTCTTT
TRBV6-5	NA	NA	TRBJ2-6	CASSFAGTGANVLTF	TGTGCCAGCAGTTTTGCAGGGACTGGGGCCAACGTCCTGACTTTC
TRBV7-9	NA	few	TRBJ2-7	CASSLAPDSYEQYF	TGTGCCAGCAGCTTAGCACCAGACAGCTACGAGCAGTACTTC
TRBV6-5	TRBD2	NA	TRBJ2-2	CASGGLAGVRELFF	TGTGCCAGCGGGGGACTAGCGGGAGTCCGGGAGCTGTTTTTT